The 18 T cell receptor beta chains below all came from one sample that was sequenced in a study of blood T cell repertoires in COVID-19. The table came from immunoSEQ multiplex PCR; TCRdb's copy has only in-frame clones and leaves some out. The sample yields fewer than 40,000 clones, 88% seen once. Material for sequencing was peripheral blood. These receptors came from a man between 60 and 70 years old with active COVID-19.

This clone was picked up one time. The rearrangement uses TRBV7-3 and TRBJ2-2; 8 positions match TRBD1. This CDR3 spans 14 amino acids. Germline V gene sequence: CDR1 SGHTA, CDR2 FQGTGA. After removal of 3 bases from V and 8 bases from J, the junction contained 5 bases not matched to a gene. The CDR3 sequence: CASSLQGAPGELFF. The CDR3 region has the DNA TGTGCCAGCAGCTTGCAGGGGGCGCCGGGGGAGCTGTTTTTT.

This clone was recorded only once. The rearrangement joins TRBV9 to TRBJ2-5; 9 bases match TRBD1. Trimming took 2 bases from V and 4 from J; bases not matched to a gene: 9. Germline loops: CDR1 SGDLS, CDR2 YYNGEE. The CDR3 covers 16 residues. The CDR3 coding sequence is TGTGCCAGCAGCGTGTCCGGGACAGGGAACGTAGAGACCCAGTACTTC. Translating gives CASSVSGTGNVETQYF.

In this sample, this clone turned up once. This chain joins TRBV20-1 and TRBJ2-1; a weak D match, TRBD2 (6 bases). Trimming took off 6 bases at V and 7 bases at J, with 10 bases between the two ends. Germline-derived CDR1 and CDR2 are DFQATT and SNEGSKA (reference sequence). This CDR3 contains 11 residues. The CDR3 DNA reads as TGCAGTGCGGCGGGGAGGAATGAGCAGTTCTTC. Protein: CSAAGRNEQFF.

The chain employs TRBV13 and TRBJ1-3; D is uncertain. CDR3 length equals 13 residues. V lost 8 bases and J lost 0, with 8 bases in between. Per germline, CDR1 PRHDT and CDR2 FYEKMQ (reference sequence). The CDR3 protein is CASERYSGNTIYF. The CDR3 DNA is TGTGCCAGCGAGAGGTACTCTGGAAACACCATATATTTT.

The table lists this clone with a few counts. The chain has TRBV7-2 and TRBJ2-5; D is possibly TRBD1 (5 bases). The CDR3 covers 14 residues. V was trimmed by 1 base and J by 5 bases, leaving 11 bases between them. The V gene's germline CDR1 is SGHTA and CDR2 FQGNSA. The CDR3 nucleotides read TGTGCCAGCAGCTTAGACAGGTCCGGGGAGACCCAGTACTTC. Amino acid sequence: CASSLDRSGETQYF.

About this clone itself: In the same sample, other DNA sequences code for this CDR3. The chain couples TRBV5-6 to TRBJ2-7, with TRBD1 matching over 7 bases. CDR1 is SGHDT, CDR2 YYEEEE, per germline. V shed 0 bases and J 2 bases; nucleotides not matched to a gene: 2. This CDR3 comprises 14 residues. CDR3 residues: CASSLGQGAYEQYF. The DNA for the CDR3 is TGTGCCAGCAGCTTGGGACAGGGTGCCTACGAGCAGTACTTC.

The rearrangement links TRBV7-2 to TRBJ2-1, with 15 bases that match TRBD2. Germline trimming cut 3 bases from V and 8 bases from J; bases unmatched to any gene: 5. CDR1 and CDR2 (germline): SGHTA, FQGNSA. The CDR3 extends over 16 amino acids. The CDR3 region has the DNA TGTGCCAGCAGCTTTAGGACTAGCGGGAGGGTCTATGAGCAGTTCTTC. Its translation: CASSFRTSGRVYEQFF.

The chain has TRBV10-3 and TRBJ2-1; 9 bases are a match to TRBD2. The ends lost 4 bases at V and 5 bases at J; junction bases unmatched: 0. This CDR3 spans 13 amino acids. Looked up from germline, CDR1 is ENHRY and CDR2 is SYGVKD. CDR3 loop: CAISGGRDNEQFF. The CDR3 DNA sequence: TGTGCCATCAGTGGCGGGAGGGACAATGAGCAGTTCTTC.

This clone appeared a few times. The chain joins TRBV13 to TRBJ2-7; D is unresolved. The germline V gene encodes CDR1 PRHDT and CDR2 FYEKMQ (reference sequence). Deletions cut 1 base from V and 3 bases from J, with 7 bases between. The CDR3 totals 13 residues. The CDR3 DNA sequence: TGTGCCAGCAGCTTAGCAAACAGCTACGAGCAGTACTTC. Translating gives CASSLANSYEQYF.

The chain uses TRBV28 and TRBJ1-4, with TRBD1 as a possible D gene (5 bases). The CDR3 is 14 residues long. Deletions cut 3 bases from V and 5 bases from J, with 10 bases between. Germline V gives CDR1 MDHEN, CDR2 SYDVKM. CDR3 sequence reads: CASSFPQVNEKLFF. The DNA of the CDR3 is TGTGCCAGCAGTTTCCCACAGGTGAATGAAAAACTGTTTTTT. Looking up the rest from reference TRBV28 and TRBJ1-4 gives the full variable domain: DVKVTQSSRYLVKRTGEKVFLECVQDMDHENMFWYRQDPGLGLRLIYFSYDVKMKEKGDIPEGYSVSREKKERFSLILESASTNQTSMYLCASSFPQVNEKLFFGSGTQLSVL.

V usage is TRBV6-5 and J usage is TRBJ2-7; 11 bases line up with TRBD2. V gave up 7 bases and J gave up 3 bases; unmatched junction bases: 5. This CDR3 spans 14 amino acids. CDR1 and CDR2 (germline): MNHEY, SVGAGI. CDR3 sequence (DNA): TGTGCCAGCACCGGGACTAGCGGCCACTACGAGCAGTACTTC. As protein: CASTGTSGHYEQYF.

This sequence joins TRBV28 and TRBJ1-6, with 11 bases that match TRBD1. This CDR3 is 16 amino acids long. Germline trimming cut 5 bases from V and 6 bases from J; bases unmatched to any gene: 6. Germline assignment: CDR1 MDHEN and CDR2 SYDVKM. Written as DNA, the CDR3 is TGTGCCAGCAGTCCCGGGACAGGGGGACCTAATTCACCCCTCCACTTT. Protein sequence: CASSPGTGGPNSPLHF.

The J gene is TRBJ1-5, the V gene TRBV7-6; D may be TRBD1 (5 bases). CDR3 length equals 17 residues. CDR1 is SGHVS, CDR2 FNYEAQ, per germline. V was pared by 2 bases and J by 4 bases, with 18 bases between. CDR3 nucleotide sequence: TGTGCCAGCAGCTTAACGGGGCGGGGGACTCGGAATCAGCCCCAGCATTTT. It specifies CASSLTGRGTRNQPQHF.

The V gene is TRBV5-1, the J gene TRBJ2-1; 10 nucleotides line up with TRBD2. After removal of 0 bases from V and 5 bases from J, the junction contained 5 bases not matched to a gene. Germline V CDR1 and CDR2: SGHRS, YFSETQ. The CDR3 contains 16 residues. CDR3 nucleotides: TGCGCCAGCAGCTTGGGTCCGGGACTAGCGAACAATGAGCAGTTCTTC. Translation: CASSLGPGLANNEQFF.

The chain combines TRBV7-9 with TRBJ2-3; D is unclear. Germline values: CDR1 SEHNR, CDR2 FQNEAQ (reference sequence). The CDR3 is made up of 15 amino acids. Trimming stripped 4 bases from V and 3 bases from J, with 14 bases between. The CDR3 reads CASSSTTLRTDTQYF. CDR3 sequence (DNA): TGTGCCAGCAGCTCCACTACTTTGAGGACAGATACGCAGTATTTT.

This chain joins TRBV6-1 and TRBJ2-1; D not certain. CDR1 is MNHNS, CDR2 SASEGT, per germline. The ends were cut back, 1 base at V and 7 bases at J, with 5 bases in the middle. The CDR3 consists of 12 residues. The CDR3 sequence is CASSEVLNEQFF. Written as DNA, the CDR3 is TGTGCCAGCAGTGAAGTACTAAATGAGCAGTTCTTC.

The chain employs TRBV11-2 and TRBJ2-1, with TRBD2 matching 9 bases. Looked up from germline, CDR1 is SGHAT and CDR2 is FQNNGV. The V and J ends lost 7 bases and 3 bases, in that order; junction bases with no gene match: 4. The CDR3 has 14 amino acids. CDR3: CASTSTSGYNEQFF. CDR3 in DNA: TGTGCCAGCACCTCGACTAGCGGCTACAATGAGCAGTTCTTC.

The chain uses TRBV19 and TRBJ2-1, with TRBD2 matching over 14 bases. The trim removed 5 bases at V and 0 bases at J, leaving 15 bases unmatched. Germline V gives CDR1 LNHDA, CDR2 SQIVND (reference sequence). This CDR3 region has 21 residues. Here the CDR3 reads CASSLLGGTSGSRGSYNEQFF. The CDR3 coding sequence is TGTGCCAGTAGTCTACTAGGGGGGACTAGCGGGAGCCGGGGCTCCTACAATGAGCAGTTCTTC. Drawing the rest from reference TRBV19 and TRBJ2-1, the complete variable domain is DGGITQSPKYLFRKEGQNVTLSCEQNLNHDAMYWYRQDPGQGLRLIYYSQIVNDFQKGDIAEGYSVSREKKESFPLTVTSAQKNPTAFYLCASSLLGGTSGSRGSYNEQFFGPGTRLTVL.